This T cell receptor beta chain appears in the sequencing data of a study of T cell responses to AZD1222 COVID-19 vaccine. Study-wide points: There were repertoire samples only from the period after the peak T cell response. Baseline seropositives among AZD1222 recipients totaled only 5 to 7. Nearly half of spike-specific TCRs reportedly target variant regions that are unmutated in the B.1.351 and B.1.1.7 variants.

Germline V gene data show CDR1 as SGDLS and CDR2 as YYNGEE. V dropped 4 bases and J dropped 6 bases, with 10 bases sitting between them. This CDR3 contains 13 residues. Points on this clone: Its antigen is as yet unknown.

Profiled with immunoSEQ multiplex PCR; TCRdb holds only in-frame clones, not every one. This sample carries about 140,000 clones, with around 2.2% going to the ten biggest clones. The V call is TRBV9, the J call TRBJ2-2; D is undetermined. The sample was peripheral blood. The TCR sequence derives from an adult in good health. CDR3 loop: CASSLHSPGELFF. The CDR3 DNA reads as TGTGCCAGCAGCCTCCACAGTCCCGGGGAGCTGTTTTTT.